This T cell receptor beta chain was retrieved from a study of Graves' ophthalmopathy and Graves' hyperthyroidism. Amplification of TCR beta CDR3 regions used RNA transcripts. HTBI primers served in a first-round RT-PCR, which a second-round multiplex PCR followed. TCRdb redid the calling of the multiplex PCR reads with MiXCR, one entry per CDR3 protein. The sample yields about 590,000 distinct CDR3 sequences, less than 40% seen once. Germline V gives CDR1 ENHRY, CDR2 SYGVKD. The CDR3 contains 16 residues. V lost 11 bases and J lost 5, with 28 bases in between. Notes on this clonotype: Its antigen is undetermined. It may be a read error: a sequence one base away is much more abundant.

Findings and limits, study-wide: Classification of ophthalmopathy versus stable hyperthyroidism by a 13-signature model yielded 85% to 90% sensitivity and 70% to 83% specificity. Forecasting of ophthalmopathy progression by the model achieved approximately 70% sensitivity and 72.22% specificity. In blood appeared most of the expanded thyroid clonotypes whose frequency exceeded 0.001.

Patients were left out if they had other autoimmune diseases, uncontrolled infections, pregnancy or lactation. This rearrangement joins TRBV10-3 to TRBJ2-7, with D possibly being TRBD2 (7 bases). This sequence originates from an adult man with Graves' hyperthyroidism. The sequencing sample was made of peripheral blood or thyroid tissue (not recorded which). CDR3 in DNA: TGTGCCGGCAGTGAAAGAGGAAGCAGGGGAGGGGACGAGCAGTACTTC. Protein sequence: CAGSERGSRGGDEQYF.